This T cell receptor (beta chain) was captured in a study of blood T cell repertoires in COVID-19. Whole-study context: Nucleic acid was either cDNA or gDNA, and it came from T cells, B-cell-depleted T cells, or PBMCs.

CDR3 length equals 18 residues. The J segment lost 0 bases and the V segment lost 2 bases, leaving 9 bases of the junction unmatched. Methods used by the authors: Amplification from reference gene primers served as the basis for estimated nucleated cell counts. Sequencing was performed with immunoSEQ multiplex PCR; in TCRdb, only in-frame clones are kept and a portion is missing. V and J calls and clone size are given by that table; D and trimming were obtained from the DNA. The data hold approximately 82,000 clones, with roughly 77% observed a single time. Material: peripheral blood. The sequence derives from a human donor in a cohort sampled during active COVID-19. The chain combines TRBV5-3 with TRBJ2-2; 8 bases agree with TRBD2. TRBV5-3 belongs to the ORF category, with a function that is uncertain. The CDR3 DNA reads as TGTGCCAGAAGCTTAGAAGCCAGCGGGGGAGCGAACACCGGGGAGCTGTTTTTT. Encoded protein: CARSLEASGGANTGELFF.